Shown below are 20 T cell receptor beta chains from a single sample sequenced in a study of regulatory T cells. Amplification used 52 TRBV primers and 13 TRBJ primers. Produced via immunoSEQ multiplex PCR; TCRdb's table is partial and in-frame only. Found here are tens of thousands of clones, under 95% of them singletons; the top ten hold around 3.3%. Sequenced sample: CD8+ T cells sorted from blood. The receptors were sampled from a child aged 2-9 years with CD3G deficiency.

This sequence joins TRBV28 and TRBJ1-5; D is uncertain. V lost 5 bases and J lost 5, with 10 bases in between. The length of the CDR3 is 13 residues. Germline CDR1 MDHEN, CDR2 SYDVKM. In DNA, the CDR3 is TGTGCCAGCAGTGAAGTAGGGTATCAGCCCCAGCATTTT. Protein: CASSEVGYQPQHF.

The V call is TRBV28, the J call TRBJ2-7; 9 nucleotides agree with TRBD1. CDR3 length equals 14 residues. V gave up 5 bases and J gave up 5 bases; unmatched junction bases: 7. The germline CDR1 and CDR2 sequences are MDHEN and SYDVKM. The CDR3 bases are TGTGCCAGCAGTCTCGGGACAGGGTTCCACGAGCAGTACTTC. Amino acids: CASSLGTGFHEQYF.

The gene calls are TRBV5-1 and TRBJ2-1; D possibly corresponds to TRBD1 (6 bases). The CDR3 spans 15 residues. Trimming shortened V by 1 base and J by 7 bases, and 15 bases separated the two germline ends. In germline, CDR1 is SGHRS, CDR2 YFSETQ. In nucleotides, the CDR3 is TGCGCCAGCAGCTTGATGGGACATACCTTTAATGAGCAGTTCTTC. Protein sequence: CASSLMGHTFNEQFF. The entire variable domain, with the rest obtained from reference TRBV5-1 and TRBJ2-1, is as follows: KAGVTQTPRYLIKTRGQQVTLSCSPISGHRSVSWYQQTPGQGLQFLFEYFSETQRNKGNFPGRFSGRQFSNSRSEMNVSTLELGDSALYLCASSLMGHTFNEQFFGPGTRLTVL.

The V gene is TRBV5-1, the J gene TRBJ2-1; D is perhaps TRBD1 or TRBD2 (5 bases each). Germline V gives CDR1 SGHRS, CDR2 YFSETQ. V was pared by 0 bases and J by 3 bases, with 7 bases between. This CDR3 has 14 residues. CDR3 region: CASSLGDGYNEQFF. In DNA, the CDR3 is TGCGCCAGCAGCTTGGGGGACGGCTACAATGAGCAGTTCTTC.

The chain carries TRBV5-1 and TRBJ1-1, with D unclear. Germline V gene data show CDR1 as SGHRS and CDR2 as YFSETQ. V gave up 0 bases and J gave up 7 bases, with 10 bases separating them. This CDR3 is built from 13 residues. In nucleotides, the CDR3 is TGCGCCAGCAGCTTGGAAGGGTTTAGTGAAGCTTTCTTT. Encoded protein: CASSLEGFSEAFF.

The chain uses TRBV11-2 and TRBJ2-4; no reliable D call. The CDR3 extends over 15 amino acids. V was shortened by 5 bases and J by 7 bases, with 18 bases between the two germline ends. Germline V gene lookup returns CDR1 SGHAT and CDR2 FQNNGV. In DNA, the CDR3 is TGTGCCAGCAGCATGCCCGGGTCGCCGAGGAACATTCAGTACTTC. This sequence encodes CASSMPGSPRNIQYF.

CDR3 in DNA: TGTGCCAGCCGAGCGGGGGGAACCACTGAAGCTTTCTTT. This encodes CASRAGGTTEAFF. The chain has TRBV27 and TRBJ1-1; tentative D call: TRBD1 (5 bases). The V end was cut by 8 bases, the J end by 4 bases, with 14 bases between. Germline V gene sequence: CDR1 MNHEY, CDR2 SMNVEV (reference sequence). CDR3 length equals 13 residues.

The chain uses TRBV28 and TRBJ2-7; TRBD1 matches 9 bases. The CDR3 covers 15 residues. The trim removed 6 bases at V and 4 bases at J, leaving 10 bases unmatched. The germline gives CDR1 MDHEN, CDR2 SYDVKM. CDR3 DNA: TGTGCCAGCAGCCCCTCGGGGACAGGGCTATACGAGCAGTACTTC. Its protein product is CASSPSGTGLYEQYF.

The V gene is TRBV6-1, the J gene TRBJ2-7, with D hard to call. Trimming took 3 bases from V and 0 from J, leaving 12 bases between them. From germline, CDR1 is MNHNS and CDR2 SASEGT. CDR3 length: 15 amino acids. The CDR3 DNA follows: TGTGCCAGCAGTGAGGTGACGGCAAGCTCCTACGAGCAGTACTTC. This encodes CASSEVTASSYEQYF.

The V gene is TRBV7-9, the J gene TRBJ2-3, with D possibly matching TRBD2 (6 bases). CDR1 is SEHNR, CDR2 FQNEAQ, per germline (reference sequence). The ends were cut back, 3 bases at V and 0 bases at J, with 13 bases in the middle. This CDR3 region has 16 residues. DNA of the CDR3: TGTGCCAGCAGCTTGGTCAGCGGGCCTAGCACAGATACGCAGTATTTT. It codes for CASSLVSGPSTDTQYF.

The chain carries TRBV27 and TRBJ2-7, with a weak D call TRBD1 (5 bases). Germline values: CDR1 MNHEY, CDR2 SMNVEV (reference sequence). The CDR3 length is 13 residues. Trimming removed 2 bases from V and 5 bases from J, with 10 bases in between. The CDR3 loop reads CASSLIQGNEQYF. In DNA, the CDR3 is TGTGCCAGCAGTTTAATCCAGGGCAACGAGCAGTACTTC.

CDR3 coding DNA: TGCGCCAGCAGCTTGGGAATAGCGGGAGGGACCGGAGATACGCAGTATTTT. It codes for CASSLGIAGGTGDTQYF. The genes are TRBV5-1 and TRBJ2-3; TRBD2 matches 11 bases. The CDR3 covers 17 residues. Germline loops: CDR1 SGHRS, CDR2 YFSETQ. After removal of 0 bases from V and 5 bases from J, the junction contained 8 bases not matched to a gene.

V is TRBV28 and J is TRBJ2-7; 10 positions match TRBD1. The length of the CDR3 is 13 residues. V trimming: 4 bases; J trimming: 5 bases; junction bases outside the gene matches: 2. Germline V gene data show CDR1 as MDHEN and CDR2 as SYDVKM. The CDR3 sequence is CASSSGQGNEQYF. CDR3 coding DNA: TGTGCCAGCAGTTCGGGACAGGGGAACGAGCAGTACTTC.

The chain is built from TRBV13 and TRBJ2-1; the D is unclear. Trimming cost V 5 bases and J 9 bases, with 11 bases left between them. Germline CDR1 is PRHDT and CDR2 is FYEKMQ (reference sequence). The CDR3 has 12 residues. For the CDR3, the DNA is TGTGCCAGCAGCCTGGGATGGTCTGAGCAGTTCTTC. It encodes CASSLGWSEQFF.

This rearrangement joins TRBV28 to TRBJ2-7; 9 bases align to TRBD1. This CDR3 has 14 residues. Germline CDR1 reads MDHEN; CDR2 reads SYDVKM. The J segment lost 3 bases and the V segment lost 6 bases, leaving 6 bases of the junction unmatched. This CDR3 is CASSGTGSLYEQYF. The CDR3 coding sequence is TGTGCCAGCAGCGGGACAGGGTCCCTCTACGAGCAGTACTTC.

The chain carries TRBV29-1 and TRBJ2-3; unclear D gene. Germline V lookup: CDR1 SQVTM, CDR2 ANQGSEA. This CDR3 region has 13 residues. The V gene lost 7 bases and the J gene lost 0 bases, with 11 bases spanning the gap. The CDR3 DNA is TGCAGCGGACCAGAAGAGAGCACAGATACGCAGTATTTT. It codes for CSGPEESTDTQYF.

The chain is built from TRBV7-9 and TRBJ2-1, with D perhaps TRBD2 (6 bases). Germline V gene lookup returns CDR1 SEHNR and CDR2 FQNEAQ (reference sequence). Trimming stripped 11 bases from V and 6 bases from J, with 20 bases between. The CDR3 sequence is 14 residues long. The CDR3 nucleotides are TGTGCCTCGCAGGGCTTCGGGAGTGGCAATGAGCAGTTCTTC. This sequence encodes CASQGFGSGNEQFF.

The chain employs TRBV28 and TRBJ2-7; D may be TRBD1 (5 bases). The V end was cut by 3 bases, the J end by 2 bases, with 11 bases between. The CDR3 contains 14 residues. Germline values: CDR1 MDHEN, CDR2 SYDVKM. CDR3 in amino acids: CASSFSTAAYEQYF. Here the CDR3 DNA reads TGTGCCAGCAGTTTCTCGACAGCCGCCTACGAGCAGTACTTC.

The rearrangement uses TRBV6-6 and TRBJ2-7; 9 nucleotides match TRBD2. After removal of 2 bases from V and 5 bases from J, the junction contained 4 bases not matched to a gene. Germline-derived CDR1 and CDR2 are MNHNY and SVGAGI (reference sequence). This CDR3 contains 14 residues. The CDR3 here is CASSYGREGDEQYF. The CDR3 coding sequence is TGTGCCAGCAGTTACGGGCGGGAGGGGGACGAGCAGTACTTC.

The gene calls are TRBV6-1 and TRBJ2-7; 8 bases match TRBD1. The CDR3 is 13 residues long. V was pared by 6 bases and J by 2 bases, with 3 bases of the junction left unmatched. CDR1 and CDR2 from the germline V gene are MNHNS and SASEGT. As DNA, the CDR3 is TGTGCCAGCAGCCACAGGGGGGCCTACGAGCAGTACTTC. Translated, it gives CASSHRGAYEQYF.